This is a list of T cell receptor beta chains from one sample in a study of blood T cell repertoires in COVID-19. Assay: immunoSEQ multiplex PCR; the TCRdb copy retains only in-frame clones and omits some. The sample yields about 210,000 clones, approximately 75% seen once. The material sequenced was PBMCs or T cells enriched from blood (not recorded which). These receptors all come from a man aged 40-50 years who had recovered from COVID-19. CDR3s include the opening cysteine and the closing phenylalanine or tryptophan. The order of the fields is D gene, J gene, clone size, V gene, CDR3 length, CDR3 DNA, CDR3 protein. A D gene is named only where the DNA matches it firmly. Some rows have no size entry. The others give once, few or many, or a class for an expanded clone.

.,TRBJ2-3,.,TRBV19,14,TGTGCCAGTAGTATCAGGCTAGCGAAAGATACGCAGTATTTT,CASSIRLAKDTQYF
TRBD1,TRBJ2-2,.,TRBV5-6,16,TGTGCCAGCAGCTTGTATGACAGGGGTAAGACCGGGGAGCTGTTTTTT,CASSLYDRGKTGELFF
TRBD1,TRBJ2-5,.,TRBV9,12,TGTGCCAGCAGCCTACGACAGGGGACCCAGTACTTC,CASSLRQGTQYF
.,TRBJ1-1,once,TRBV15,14,TGTGCCACCAGCAGAGAGGGGACAATGGCTGAAGCTTTCTTT,CATSREGTMAEAFF
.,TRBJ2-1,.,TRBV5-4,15,TGTGCCAGCAGCTTCGGGAAAAGCTCCTACAATGAGCAGTTCTTC,CASSFGKSSYNEQFF
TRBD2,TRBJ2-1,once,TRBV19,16,TGTGCCAGTAGTAGGTTTGAGCGGGAGGGGGGAAATGAGCAGTTCTTC,CASSRFEREGGNEQFF
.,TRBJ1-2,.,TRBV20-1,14,TGCAGTGCTAGTCGGGGGACTTCTAACTATGGCTACACCTTC,CSASRGTSNYGYTF
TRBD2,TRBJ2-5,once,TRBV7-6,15,TGTGCCAGCAGCTTAGAAGCGGGGGGGCAAGAGACCCAGTACTTC,CASSLEAGGQETQYF
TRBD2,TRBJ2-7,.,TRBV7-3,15,TGTGCCAGCAGCTTAAGCGGGGGACCGAAATACGAGCAGTACTTC,CASSLSGGPKYEQYF
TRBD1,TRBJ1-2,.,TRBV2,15,TGTGCCAGCAGTGAAGTGGACAGGGGGCTGAATGGCTACACCTTC,CASSEVDRGLNGYTF
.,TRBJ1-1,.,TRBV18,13,TGTGCCAGCTCACACCCAGGGCACACTGAAGCTTTCTTT,CASSHPGHTEAFF
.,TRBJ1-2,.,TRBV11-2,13,TGTGCCAGCAGCCCTGACAGAAACTATGGCTACACCTTC,CASSPDRNYGYTF
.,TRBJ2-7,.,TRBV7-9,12,TGTGCCAGCAGCTCCACGGGCTACGAGCAGTACTTC,CASSSTGYEQYF
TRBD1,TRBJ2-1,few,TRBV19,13,TGTGCCAGTAGTATAGTGCGGACAGGGGATCAGTTCTTC,CASSIVRTGDQFF
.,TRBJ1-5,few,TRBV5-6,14,TGTGCCAGCAGTCCAGGGACTTTCAATCAGCCCCAGCATTTT,CASSPGTFNQPQHF
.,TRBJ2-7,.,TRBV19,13,TGTGCCAGTAGTACTACTAGGAGCTACGAGCAGTACTTC,CASSTTRSYEQYF
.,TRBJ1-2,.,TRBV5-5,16,TGTGCCAGCAGCTTGGCCCAGGGGCAAGCTAACTATGGCTACACCTTC,CASSLAQGQANYGYTF
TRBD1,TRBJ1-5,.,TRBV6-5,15,TGTGCCAGCTGGGTACAGGGGAATGGCAATCAGCCCCAGCATTTT,CASWVQGNGNQPQHF
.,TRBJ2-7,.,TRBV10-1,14,TGCGCCAGCAGTGATGTGTTGGTCGTCGGCGAGCAGTACTTC,CASSDVLVVGEQYF
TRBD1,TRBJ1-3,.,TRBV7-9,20,TGTGCCAGCAGCATATTACCGGGACAGGGGGCTTCAAACTCTGGAAACACCATATATTTT,CASSILPGQGASNSGNTIYF
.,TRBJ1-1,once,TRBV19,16,TGTGCCAGTAGCCCCGGGAGGAGAAAGGAGAACACTGAAGCTTTCTTT,CASSPGRRKENTEAFF
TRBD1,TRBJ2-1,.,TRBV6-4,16,TGTGCCAGCAGTTACGGGACAGCTATCTCCTACAATGAGCAGTTCTTC,CASSYGTAISYNEQFF
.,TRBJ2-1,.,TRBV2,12,TGTGCCAGCAGTGCAAGCGCCAATGAGCAGTTCTTC,CASSASANEQFF
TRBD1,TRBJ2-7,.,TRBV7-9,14,TGTGCCAGCAGCCTTACCGGGACAGTTTACGAGCAGTACTTC,CASSLTGTVYEQYF
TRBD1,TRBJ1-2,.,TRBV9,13,TGTGCCAGCAGCGCCAGTGGGACAGATGGCTACACCTTC,CASSASGTDGYTF
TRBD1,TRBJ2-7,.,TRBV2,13,TGTGCCAGCAACCCAGGGGGCTCCCACGAGCAGTACTTC,CASNPGGSHEQYF
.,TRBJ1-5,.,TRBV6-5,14,TGTGCCAGCAGTTACGACAGGTTCAATCAGCCCCAGCATTTT,CASSYDRFNQPQHF
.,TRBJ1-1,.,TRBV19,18,TGTGCCAGTAGTATCATCCAACAACGGAAACAGCGGGACGCCCGAGCTTTCTTT,CASSIIQQRKQRDARAFF
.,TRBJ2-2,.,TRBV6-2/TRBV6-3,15,TGTGCCAGCAGTTACTCGGGGCGGAACACCGGGGAGCTGTTTTTT,CASSYSGRNTGELFF
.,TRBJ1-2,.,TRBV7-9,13,TGTGCCAGCAGTCCGGCGGGATCCTGGGCTATATCCTTC,CASSPAGSWAISF
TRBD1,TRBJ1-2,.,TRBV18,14,TGTGCCAGCTCACCCCCGACAGGGTCCTATGGCTACACCTTC,CASSPPTGSYGYTF
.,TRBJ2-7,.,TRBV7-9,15,TGTGCCAGCAGCTTACCCGGGACACGGGCCTACGAGCAGTACTTC,CASSLPGTRAYEQYF
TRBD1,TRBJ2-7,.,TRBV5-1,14,TGCGCCAGCAGCTCTTTACAGGGGAGCTACGAGCAGTACTTC,CASSSLQGSYEQYF
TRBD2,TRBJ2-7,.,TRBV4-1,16,TGCGCCAGCAGCAGTAGCGGGGGAGTCAAAAGATACGAGCAGTACTTC,CASSSSGGVKRYEQYF
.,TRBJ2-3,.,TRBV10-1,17,TGCGCCAGCAGTGAGTCGGGGAGCCCGGGCAGCACAGATACGCAGTATTTT,CASSESGSPGSTDTQYF
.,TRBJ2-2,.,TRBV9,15,TGTGCCAGCAGCGTAGATAGCGCAGGTTACGGGGAGCTGTTTTTT,CASSVDSAGYGELFF
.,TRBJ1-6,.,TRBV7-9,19,TGTGCCAGCAGCTTGTTCGGGGTTTCGGGGGGCTCCTATAATTCACCCCTCCACTTT,CASSLFGVSGGSYNSPLHF
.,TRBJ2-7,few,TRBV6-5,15,TGTGCCAGCATTTTACAGGGCACCGGATCCTACGAGCAGTACTTC,CASILQGTGSYEQYF
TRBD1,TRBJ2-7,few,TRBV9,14,TGTGCCAGCAGCCCCCGACAGGGGTCCTACGAGCAGTACTTC,CASSPRQGSYEQYF
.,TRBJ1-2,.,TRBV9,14,TGTGCCAGCAGCGTAGACCGCGTCGACTATGGCTACACCTTC,CASSVDRVDYGYTF
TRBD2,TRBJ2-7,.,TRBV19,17,TGTGCCAGTAGTATAGATGGTCTAGCGGGAGGTCGCTACGAGCAGTACTTC,CASSIDGLAGGRYEQYF
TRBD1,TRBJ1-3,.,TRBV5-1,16,TGCGCCAGCAGCTTGGCCGCGGACAGGCCAGGAAACACCATATATTTT,CASSLAADRPGNTIYF
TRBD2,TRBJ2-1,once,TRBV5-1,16,TGCGCCAGCAGCAGAACTCTAGCGGGAATCGACAATGAGCAGTTCTTC,CASSRTLAGIDNEQFF
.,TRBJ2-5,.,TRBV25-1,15,TGTGCCAGCAGTGCCCGGGACACCTACCAAGAGACCCAGTACTTC,CASSARDTYQETQYF
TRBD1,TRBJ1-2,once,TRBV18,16,TGTGCCAGCTCACTCTCGGGGACAGGAGCAGAATATGGCTACACCTTC,CASSLSGTGAEYGYTF
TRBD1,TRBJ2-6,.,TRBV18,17,TGTGCCAGCTCGCGGAGTGGGACAGCCTCTGGGGCCAACGTCCTGACTTTC,CASSRSGTASGANVLTF